This T cell receptor (beta chain) was captured in a study of blood T cells in healthy people across ages (dated by TCRdb to the mid-2010s). At the level of the whole study: In model experiments, template switching captured roughly one uniquely barcoded TCR beta cDNA molecule for every two T cells. To track age-related changes in TCR beta repertoire diversity, the study relied on deep sequencing normalized with unique cDNA molecular identifiers. The donors were divided into four age groups: young (average approximately 17 years), middle-aged (about 40), aged (approximately 64) and long-lived (around 80). For two donors (one aged 18 to 30 and one aged 80 or older), the study analyzed two additional independent replicas of 1 million unique cDNA reads from the same blood draw.

The donors were about 40 Caucasian individuals from Russia, aged 6 to 90 years, who were systemically healthy. Ten milliliters of peripheral blood were drawn from each donor into EDTA-treated Vacutainer tubes. Ficoll-Paque density-gradient centrifugation was used to isolate PBMCs, with at least 6 million per sample. Trizol reagent was used to extract total RNA from the PBMCs, yielding at least 5 micrograms per sample. Naive CD45RAhigh/CD27high T cell percentages were measured by flow cytometry on a PBMC aliquot from every donor. The CDR3 contains 15 residues, cysteine and phenylalanine counted. The CDR3 DNA has 45 bases and is translated from base 1. From a lookup of the germline V gene (reference sequence), CDR1 and CDR2 are MNHEY and SMNVEV. V trim: 5 bases; J trim: 1 base; unmatched bases: 8. This clonotype has just a few counts. This clone's antigen is unknown. Base qualities were left out, and no much larger clone turns up one base away.

The library was generated by 5' RACE. The sequencer listed for this sample is Illumina HiSeq 2500. A second roughly 7 to 11 cycle PCR used a sample-barcoded 5' primer and a J-beta primer mix. A template-switch 5' adaptor carrying 12 random nucleotides introduced a unique molecular identifier onto each TCR beta cDNA molecule. Each sample yielded at least 2.5 million CDR3-containing paired-end reads. All of the RNA was converted into first-strand cDNA using the Mint cDNA synthesis kit, with a TRBC-specific oligonucleotide serving as the primer. Following uracil-DNA glycosylase treatment, a first 18-cycle PCR with universal primers M1SS and BC2_uni_R was performed on all cDNA. Processing in the source paper ran as follows. For normalization, 1 million high-quality reads were randomly selected from each sample, with every read carrying a distinct molecular identifier. Instead of being binned into consensus sequences, reads that shared molecular identifiers were thrown out. MiTCR, with a Q25 quality threshold and the strictest error-elimination algorithm, was used for CDR3 identification, clonotype clustering and error correction. A nonparametric unseen species model with Euler transformation was used to estimate a lower bound on total TCR beta diversity. TCRdb reprocessed the public reads (quality trimming at Q25 with fastp, clone calling with MiXCR) and kept in-frame beta chains. Each record represents a unique CDR3 protein, reported with the most common genes and DNA among its rows. These V and J calls derive from TCRdb rather than the authors' analysis. Across this sample there are more than 650,000 distinct CDR3 sequences, with roughly 24% seen only once. About 2.9% of the sample lies in the top ten.

General findings and caveats noted by the study authors: Bulk unsorted PBMC profiling prevented conclusive comparison of naive and antigen-experienced compartments. There was a strong correlation between observed TCR beta diversity and the percentage of naive T cells measured by flow cytometry. Because donor CMV infection status was unknown, age-related changes in expanded clonotypes were potentially confounded. Estimates of total diversity based on one million sequenced T cells were considered lower bounds and underestimates. As age increased, observed TCR beta diversity per million T cells dropped in a roughly linear way, and a significant reduction was already evident by age roughly 40. Compared with the aged group, more naive CD4+ T cells, fewer expanded clones and increased TCR diversity were shown by the long-lived group, suggesting age selection.

These records were also assigned to another study, of T cells of mothers and their children. Taken from the second paper: Nine systemically healthy Caucasian individuals served as donors, namely three mothers together with their six children. cDNA synthesis consumed the entire amount of extracted RNA, loaded at approximately 1.6 ug RNA in each 15 ul reaction. In the second PCR, the M1S primer introduced both the sample barcodes and 2-4 random nucleotides. More than 8.5 million TCR beta CDR3 reads were obtained from each mother, and about 3 million reads were obtained from each child. TCR recombination output is similarly shaped by thymic selection in related and unrelated pairs, with a minor effect exerted by inherited differences. Normalized repertoire overlap in related mother-child pairs was always slightly higher than in unrelated mother-child pairs, but the difference was never significant. No persistent microchimeric T cell clones were found, with a detection sensitivity of approximately 100 clones per million clonotypes. To look for features that set related mother-child pairs apart from unrelated individuals, the researchers ran deep NGS to compare the TCR beta repertoires of mothers and children. On average, the children were roughly 12 +/- 4 years old, while the mothers were about 40 +/- 4 years old. Libraries were sequenced on Illumina HiSeq 2000 with 100+100 nt paired-end reads after adapter ligation with NEBNext reagents. To avoid cross-contamination, the mother libraries and the child libraries were prepared a month apart and sequenced in separate runs. Each donor had between roughly 450,000 and 2,100,000 distinct TCR beta clonotypes identified. Naive TCR beta clonotypes were estimated from low-frequency clonotypes matched to each donor's FACS-determined naive share, without sorting.

The specimen was blood. The receptor was derived from a boy aged 10-17 years in good health. The chain was built from TRBV27 and TRBJ2-7; the junction holds 7 bases that match TRBD2. The CDR3 protein sequence reads: CASSPKSGASYEQYF. The nucleotide sequence is given as TGTGCCAGCAGTCCAAAGAGCGGGGCTTCCTACGAGCAGTACTTC.